The 12 T cell receptor beta chains given below trace back to one sample, sequenced in a study of T cells in Graves' hyperthyroidism and ophthalmopathy. Authors of the study amplified TCR beta CDR3 regions from RNA transcripts. The HTBI primer set was used in a first-round RT-PCR of the TCR CDR3. TCRdb reanalysed the multiplex PCR reads using MiXCR and keeps one entry per CDR3 protein. Counted here are hundreds of thousands of distinct CDR3 sequences, around 19% occurring once; the ten biggest clones make up approximately 16%. The sample taken for sequencing was blood. The receptor source for this set is a woman between 50 and 59 years old with Graves' hyperthyroidism that later progressed to Graves' ophthalmopathy.

The chain is built from TRBV7-9 and TRBJ2-5, with TRBD1 identical over 11 bases. Germline CDR1 reads SEHNR; CDR2 reads FQNEAQ (reference sequence). Germline trimming cut 3 bases from V and 2 bases from J; bases unmatched to any gene: 8. CDR3 size: 17 residues. The CDR3 protein is CASSFLGTGGLQETQYF. The CDR3 DNA sequence: TGTGCCAGCAGCTTTCTGGGGACAGGGGGTTTACAAGAGACCCAGTACTTC.

This clonotype was seen at least ten times. The genes are TRBV11-2 and TRBJ2-5; D may be TRBD1 (5 bases). The CDR3 is made up of 13 amino acids. Between the trimmed V and J ends, which lost 3 bases and 5 bases, there was a span of 10 bases. Per germline, CDR1 SGHAT and CDR2 FQNNGV. As DNA, the CDR3 is TGTGCCAGCAGCTTTAGGGGTTCCGAGACCCAGTACTTC. Its translation is CASSFRGSETQYF.

This clonotype was observed a handful of times. This sequence joins TRBV5-6 and TRBJ1-6, with 7 bases matching TRBD1. This CDR3 is built from 17 residues. V shed 2 bases, J shed 8 bases, and the junction held 13 bases outside the gene matches. CDR1 and CDR2 (germline): SGHDT, YYEEEE. The CDR3 loop reads CASSFWTGTALDSPLHF. In DNA form, the CDR3 reads TGTGCCAGCAGCTTTTGGACAGGAACAGCCCTTGATTCACCCCTCCACTTT. Filled out from reference TRBV5-6 and TRBJ1-6, the complete variable domain reads DAGVTQSPTHLIKTRGQQVTLRCSPKSGHDTVSWYQQALGQGPQFIFQYYEEEERQRGNFPDRFSGHQFPNYSSELNVNALLLGDSALYLCASSFWTGTALDSPLHFGNGTRLTVT.

This clonotype was picked up many times. J is TRBJ2-2 and V is TRBV11-3, with a possible D match to TRBD1 (6 bases). V gave up 5 bases and J gave up 0 bases, with 10 bases separating them. This CDR3 is built from 15 residues. Germline V gene lookup returns CDR1 SGHNT and CDR2 YENEEA. The CDR3 nucleotides are TGTGCCAGCAGCAAAGGGACACCGAACACCGGGGAGCTGTTTTTT. It translates to CASSKGTPNTGELFF. The whole variable domain, remainder taken from reference TRBV11-3 and TRBJ2-2, is EAGVVQSPRYKIIEKKQPVAFWCNPISGHNTLYWYLQNLGQGPELLIRYENEEAVDDSQLPKDRFSAERLKGVDSTLKIQPAELGDSAVYLCASSKGTPNTGELFFGEGSRLTVL.

The chain combines TRBV20-1 with TRBJ2-3; 7 nucleotides align to TRBD2. The CDR3 loop spans 14 amino acids. Germline values: CDR1 DFQATT, CDR2 SNEGSKA (reference sequence). V dropped 6 bases and J dropped 4; count of bases not matched to a gene: 10. CDR3 amino acids: CSAPPQRGSDTQYF. The CDR3 bases are TGCAGTGCCCCCCCCCAGCGGGGTTCAGATACGCAGTATTTT.

V and J are TRBV30 and TRBJ1-1; TRBD1 matches at 9 bases. Germline lookup yields CDR1 GTSNPN and CDR2 SVGIG (reference sequence). J gave up 5 bases and V 0 bases, and 7 bases lay outside the gene matches. The CDR3 has 15 amino acids. CDR3 residues: CAWSVRDRELTEAFF. DNA of the CDR3: TGTGCCTGGAGTGTCCGGGACAGGGAATTGACTGAAGCTTTCTTT.

The chain joins TRBV5-1 to TRBJ2-1; 7 bases match TRBD1. The junction had 2 bases not matched to a gene; V was cut back by 1 base and J by 4 bases. The CDR3 has 14 residues. Germline loops: CDR1 SGHRS, CDR2 YFSETQ. The CDR3 spells CASSLSGQYNEQFF. CDR3 DNA sequence: TGCGCCAGCAGCTTGTCGGGACAGTACAATGAGCAGTTCTTC. The entire variable domain, with the rest obtained from reference TRBV5-1 and TRBJ2-1, is as follows: KAGVTQTPRYLIKTRGQQVTLSCSPISGHRSVSWYQQTPGQGLQFLFEYFSETQRNKGNFPGRFSGRQFSNSRSEMNVSTLELGDSALYLCASSLSGQYNEQFFGPGTRLTVL.

This clonotype occurred a few times. The chain links TRBV15 to TRBJ1-5; 8 positions agree with TRBD1. Germline V CDR1 and CDR2: LNHNV, YYDKDF (reference sequence). Losses at the gene ends were 0 bases for V and 7 bases for J; bases not matched to a gene: 5. The CDR3 is 15 residues long. The DNA for the CDR3 is TGTGCCACCAGCAGAGATACCAGGGGGCACCAGCCCCAGCATTTT. This translates into CATSRDTRGHQPQHF.

The chain has TRBV12-3 or TRBV12-4 and TRBJ2-7; unclear D gene. Trimming shortened V by 4 bases and J by 0 bases, and 13 bases separated the two germline ends. The CDR3 covers 15 residues. Here the CDR3 DNA reads TGTGCCAGCAGTTCACAAAGGACGGCCTCCTACGAGCAGTACTTC. Encoded protein: CASSSQRTASYEQYF.

This clonotype was counted only a few times. This rearrangement joins TRBV19 to TRBJ1-5, with D unresolved. The CDR3 is 15 residues long. Germline V gene data show CDR1 as LNHDA and CDR2 as SQIVND (reference sequence). The V end was cut by 5 bases, the J end by 2 bases, with 13 bases between. This CDR3 is CASSRTTGGNQPQHF. The CDR3 DNA sequence: TGTGCCAGTAGTCGCACAACCGGGGGCAATCAGCCCCAGCATTTT.

This clonotype was counted ten times or more. The chain recombines TRBV30 with TRBJ1-1; D not certain. The CDR3 loop spans 14 amino acids. The germline V gene has CDR1 GTSNPN and CDR2 SVGIG (reference sequence). The V end lost 2 bases, the J end lost 3 bases, and 13 bases lay between the germline ends. The CDR3 region has the DNA TGTGCCTGGAGTCATACAGTGGGAGACACTGAAGCTTTCTTT. Protein product: CAWSHTVGDTEAFF.

The rearrangement joins TRBV6-5 to TRBJ1-3, with D uncertain. This CDR3 has 14 amino acids. Germline loops: CDR1 MNHEY, CDR2 SVGAGI. The germline V and J ends were trimmed by 2 bases and 0 bases, with 5 bases remaining between them. The CDR3 DNA is TGTGCCAGCAGTTACGACAACTCTGGAAACACCATATATTTT. It specifies CASSYDNSGNTIYF.